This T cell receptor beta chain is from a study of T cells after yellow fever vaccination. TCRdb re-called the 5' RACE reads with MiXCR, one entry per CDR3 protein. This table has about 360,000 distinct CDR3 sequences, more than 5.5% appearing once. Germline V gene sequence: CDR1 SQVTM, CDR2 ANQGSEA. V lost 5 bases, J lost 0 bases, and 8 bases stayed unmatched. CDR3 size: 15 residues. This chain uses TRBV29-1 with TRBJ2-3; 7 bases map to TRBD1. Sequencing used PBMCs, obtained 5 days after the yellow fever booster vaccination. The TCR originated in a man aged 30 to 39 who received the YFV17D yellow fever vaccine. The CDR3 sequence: CSVTGERTSTDTQYF. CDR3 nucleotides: TGCAGCGTTACAGGGGAACGAACTAGCACAGATACGCAGTATTTT.